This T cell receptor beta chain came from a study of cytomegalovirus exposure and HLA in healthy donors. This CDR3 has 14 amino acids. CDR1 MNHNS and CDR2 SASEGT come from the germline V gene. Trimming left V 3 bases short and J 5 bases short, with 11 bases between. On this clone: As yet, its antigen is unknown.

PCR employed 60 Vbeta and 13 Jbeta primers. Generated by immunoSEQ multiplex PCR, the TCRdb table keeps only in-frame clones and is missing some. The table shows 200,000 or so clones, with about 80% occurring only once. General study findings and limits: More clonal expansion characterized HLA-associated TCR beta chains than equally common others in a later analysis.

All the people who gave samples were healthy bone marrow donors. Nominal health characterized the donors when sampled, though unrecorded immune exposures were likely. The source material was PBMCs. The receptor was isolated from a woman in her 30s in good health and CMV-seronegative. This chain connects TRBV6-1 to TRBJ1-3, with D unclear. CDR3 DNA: TGTGCCAGCAGTGAGCGGCAGAACCGAAACACCATATATTTT. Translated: CASSERQNRNTIYF.